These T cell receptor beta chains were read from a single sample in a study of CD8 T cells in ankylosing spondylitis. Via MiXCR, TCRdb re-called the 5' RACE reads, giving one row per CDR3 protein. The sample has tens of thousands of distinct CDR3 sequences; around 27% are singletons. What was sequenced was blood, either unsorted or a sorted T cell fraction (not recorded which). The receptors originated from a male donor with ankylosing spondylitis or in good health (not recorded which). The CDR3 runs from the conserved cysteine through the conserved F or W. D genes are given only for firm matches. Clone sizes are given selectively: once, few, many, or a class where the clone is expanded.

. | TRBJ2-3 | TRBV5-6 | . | CASSWVGAQSDTQYF | TGTGCCAGCAGCTGGGTTGGAGCACAATCAGATACGCAGTATTTT
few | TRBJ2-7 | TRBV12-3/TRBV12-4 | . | CASRAASVSEQYF | TGTGCCAGCAGGGCTGCCAGTGTGAGCGAGCAGTACTTC
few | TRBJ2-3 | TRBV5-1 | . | CASRLGSTDTQYF | TGCGCCAGCAGACTCGGGAGCACAGATACGCAGTATTTT
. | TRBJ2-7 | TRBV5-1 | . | CASSLAESVYEQYF | TGCGCCAGCAGCTTGGCCGAGTCCGTCTACGAGCAGTACTTC
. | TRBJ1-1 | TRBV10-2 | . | CASSESPGLLLNTEAFF | TGCGCCAGCAGTGAGTCTCCAGGTCTCCTTTTGAACACTGAAGCTTTCTTT
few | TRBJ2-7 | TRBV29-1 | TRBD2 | CSVGLGTSSYEQYF | TGCAGCGTTGGATTAGGGACTAGCTCCTACGAGCAGTACTTC
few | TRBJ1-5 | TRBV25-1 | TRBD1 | CASRDRADEPQHF | TGTGCCAGCAGGGACAGGGCGGATGAGCCCCAGCATTTT
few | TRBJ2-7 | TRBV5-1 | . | CASWPPGQIYEQYF | TGCGCCAGTTGGCCCCCGGGACAAATCTACGAGCAGTACTTC
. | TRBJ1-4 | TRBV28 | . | CASGLWEANEKLFF | TGTGCCAGCGGCTTGTGGGAGGCTAATGAAAAACTGTTTTTT
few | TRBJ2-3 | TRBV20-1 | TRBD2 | CSANSGGRDTQYF | TGCAGTGCTAATAGCGGGGGACGAGATACGCAGTATTTT
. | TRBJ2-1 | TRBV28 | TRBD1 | CASSTQGQGMGLYNEQFF | TGTGCCAGCAGTACTCAGGGACAGGGGATGGGGCTCTACAATGAGCAGTTCTTC
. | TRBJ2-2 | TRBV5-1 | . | CASSLAVPGRSTGELFF | TGCGCCAGCAGCTTGGCCGTGCCAGGCCGAAGCACCGGGGAGCTGTTTTTT
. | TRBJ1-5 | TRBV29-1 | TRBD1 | CSVSGSGGFQGPQHF | TGCAGCGTCTCAGGATCAGGGGGATTTCAAGGGCCCCAGCATTTT
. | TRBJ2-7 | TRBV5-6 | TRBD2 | CASSLTLADTFYEQYF | TGTGCCAGCAGCTTGACACTAGCGGACACCTTCTACGAGCAGTACTTC
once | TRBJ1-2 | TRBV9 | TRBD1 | CASSTQGVYGYTF | TGTGCCAGCAGCACCCAGGGGGTCTATGGCTACACCTTC
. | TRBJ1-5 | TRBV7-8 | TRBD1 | CASSLVPGQGQPQHF | TGTGCCAGCAGCTTAGTACCGGGACAGGGCCAGCCCCAGCATTTT
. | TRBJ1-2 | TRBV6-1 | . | CASREVSTGYTF | TGTGCCAGCAGGGAGGTTTCTACGGGCTACACCTTC
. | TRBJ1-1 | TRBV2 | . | CASSEGRENTEAFF | TGTGCCAGCAGTGAAGGGAGGGAGAACACTGAAGCTTTCTTT
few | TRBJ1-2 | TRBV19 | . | CASRDRQSSWGYTF | TGTGCCAGTAGAGACCGACAGAGCTCATGGGGCTACACCTTC
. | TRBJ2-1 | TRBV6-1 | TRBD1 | CASSRDSIYNEQFF | TGTGCCAGCAGCAGGGACAGCATATACAATGAGCAGTTCTTC
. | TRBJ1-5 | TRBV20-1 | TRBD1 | CSATTGEYKPQHF | TGCAGTGCTACGACAGGGGAATATAAGCCCCAGCATTTT
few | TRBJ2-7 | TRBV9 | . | CASSVGPSSEDEQYF | TGTGCCAGCAGCGTAGGACCCAGTAGCGAGGACGAGCAGTACTTC